These T cell receptor beta chains were read from a single sample in a study of T cells in Graves' hyperthyroidism and ophthalmopathy. From the multiplex PCR reads, TCRdb called clonotypes with MiXCR, one entry per CDR3 protein. The repertoire consists of 110,000 to 150,000 distinct CDR3 sequences, with over 20% occurring once and the leading ten covering about two thirds. What was sequenced was blood. The source is a woman between 45 and 60 years old with Graves' hyperthyroidism that later progressed to Graves' ophthalmopathy. Both conserved end residues are part of each CDR3. D genes are given only for firm matches. Clone size is given for some rows only: seen once, a few or many times, or a class if the clone is expanded.

clone_size,v_call,j_call,d_call,cdr3_aa,cdr3_nt
many,TRBV12-3/TRBV12-4,TRBJ1-4,TRBD1,CASSWAGGEKLFF,TGTGCCAGCAGTTGGGCAGGGGGGGAAAAACTGTTTTTT
many,TRBV12-3/TRBV12-4,TRBJ1-1,-,CASSLRTPNTEAFF,TGTGCCAGCAGTTTGCGGACACCTAACACTGAAGCTTTCTTT
-,TRBV18,TRBJ1-4,TRBD1,CASSPQQAQQGASEKLFF,TGTGCCAGCTCACCGCAACAGGCCCAACAGGGGGCGAGTGAAAAACTGTTTTTT
many,TRBV28,TRBJ2-7,TRBD2,CASSFTSGSSYEQYF,TGTGCCAGCAGTTTCACTAGCGGTTCTTCCTACGAGCAGTACTTC
-,TRBV7-6,TRBJ2-1,TRBD2,CASSETSGRAYNEPFF,TGTGCCAGCAGCGAGACTAGCGGGAGGGCCTACAATGAGCCCTTCTTC
-,TRBV11-2,TRBJ1-1,-,CASSSNIREAFF,TGTGCCAGCAGCTCAAATATCCGAGAAGCTTTCTTT
many,TRBV28,TRBJ2-5,TRBD2,CASRNLGLAGDHETQYF,TGTGCCAGCAGAAATCTGGGTCTAGCGGGAGATCATGAGACCCAGTACTTC
-,TRBV10-3,TRBJ2-4,TRBD1,CAISEFSGGRNIQYF,TGTGCCATCAGTGAGTTTTCAGGGGGAAGGAACATTCAGTACTTC
many,TRBV2,TRBJ2-1,-,CASSELAGRYNEQFF,TGTGCCAGCAGTGAACTGGCAGGGCGGTACAATGAGCAGTTCTTC
-,TRBV5-1,TRBJ1-2,-,CASSPRGNGYTF,TGCGCCAGCAGCCCGAGGGGGAACGGCTACACCTTC
few,TRBV6-1,TRBJ2-1,-,CASSALTSNEQFF,TGTGCCAGCAGTGCCTTGACTAGCAATGAGCAGTTCTTC
-,TRBV29-1,TRBJ2-1,-,CSAEGSYNEQFF,TGCAGCGCGGAGGGGTCCTACAATGAGCAGTTCTTC
many,TRBV19,TRBJ1-5,TRBD1,CASSGGQGGNQPQHF,TGTGCCAGTAGCGGGGGACAGGGGGGCAATCAGCCCCAGCATTTT
many,TRBV7-8,TRBJ1-2,-,CASSPHNAGRENGYTF,TGTGCCAGCAGCCCCCATAACGCCGGACGAGAGAATGGCTACACCTTC
many,TRBV20-1,TRBJ2-7,TRBD2,CSARDRAGGSRYEQYF,TGCAGTGCTAGAGATCGGGCGGGGGGTTCCCGCTACGAGCAGTACTTC
many,TRBV6-1,TRBJ2-2,TRBD2,CASSEARGLADGELFF,TGTGCCAGCAGTGAAGCTCGAGGACTAGCGGACGGGGAGCTGTTTTTT
many,TRBV11-2,TRBJ2-5,-,CASSLDFGGAFDQYF,TGTGCCAGCAGCTTAGATTTCGGGGGCGCTTTCGACCAGTACTTC
-,TRBV5-8,TRBJ2-5,-,CARQETQYF,TGTGCCAGACAAGAGACCCAGTACTTC
many,TRBV10-3,TRBJ2-7,TRBD1,CAISEDRVDEQYF,TGTGCCATCAGTGAGGACAGGGTTGACGAGCAGTACTTC
many,TRBV2,TRBJ2-3,-,CATLTDGTDTQYF,TGTGCCACCCTGACAGATGGCACAGATACGCAGTATTTT
-,TRBV5-6,TRBJ2-2,TRBD1,CASSEDRGSRTGELFF,TGTGCCAGCAGCGAGGACAGGGGGAGTAGAACCGGGGAGCTGTTTTTT
few,TRBV7-2,TRBJ2-2,TRBD1,CASRPGQGNTGELFF,TGTGCCAGCAGACCGGGACAGGGAAACACCGGGGAGCTGTTTTTT
many,TRBV2,TRBJ2-7,-,CASGRTYEQYF,TGTGCCAGCGGGAGGACCTACGAGCAGTACTTC
few,TRBV27,TRBJ1-4,TRBD1,CASSFAPGQEHNEKLFF,TGTGCCAGCAGTTTCGCACCCGGACAGGAGCATAATGAAAAACTGTTTTTT
few,TRBV9,TRBJ1-6,-,CASSVGSSYNSPLHF,TGTGCCAGCAGCGTAGGGAGCTCCTATAATTCACCCCTCCACTTT
-,TRBV3-1,TRBJ2-3,-,CASSPTLGGGPTDTQYF,TGTGCCAGCAGCCCCACCCTAGGGGGGGGGCCAACAGATACGCAGTATTTT
-,TRBV5-1,TRBJ2-1,TRBD1,CASGFAPGTGGNEQFF,TGCGCCAGCGGCTTCGCCCCCGGGACAGGGGGAAATGAGCAGTTCTTC
-,TRBV27,TRBJ2-7,-,CASSPTEAGSYEQYF,TGTGCCAGCAGTCCGACGGAGGCAGGGAGCTACGAGCAGTACTTC